What follows describes a single T cell receptor (beta chain). In the original analysis: The assay estimated nucleated cells by amplifying reference gene primers. Here immunoSEQ multiplex PCR was the method, and the copy in TCRdb shows in-frame clones only, minus some. V and J calls and clone size are given by that table; D and trimming were obtained from the DNA. The sample yields under 300,000 clones, about 83% seen once. This sample was included in a study of blood T cell repertoires in COVID-19. On the study more broadly: Samples came from the United States, Italy and Spain, spanning acute and convalescent COVID-19. PBMCs, B-cell-depleted T cells, or T cells provided the cDNA or gDNA that made up the material.

The CDR3 extends over 13 amino acids. V was clipped by 2 bases and J by 6 bases, with 10 bases between them. Germline CDR1 is SGHTA and CDR2 is FQGTGA. The receptor was derived from a human donor in a cohort sampled during active COVID-19. The V and J genes are TRBV7-3 and TRBJ1-2; tentatively, D is TRBD1 (5 bases). The sequenced sample was peripheral blood. The CDR3 region has the DNA TGTGCCAGCAGCTTAGACAGTGACCATGGCTACACCTTC. This gives the protein CASSLDSDHGYTF.